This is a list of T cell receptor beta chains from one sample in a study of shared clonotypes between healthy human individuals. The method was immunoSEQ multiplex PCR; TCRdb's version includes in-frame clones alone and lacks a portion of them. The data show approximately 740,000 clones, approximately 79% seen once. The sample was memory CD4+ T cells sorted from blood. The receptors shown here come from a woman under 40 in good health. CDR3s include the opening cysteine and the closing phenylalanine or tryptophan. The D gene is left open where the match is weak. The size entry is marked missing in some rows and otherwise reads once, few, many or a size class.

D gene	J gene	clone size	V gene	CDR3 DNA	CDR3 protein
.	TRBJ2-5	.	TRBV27	TGTGCCAGCAGTTCAGAGGGTGCAGGAGAGGAGACCCAGTACTTC	CASSSEGAGEETQYF
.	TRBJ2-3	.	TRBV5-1	TGCGCCAGCCGCCCTGAAGGACTTAGCACAGATACGCAGTATTTT	CASRPEGLSTDTQYF
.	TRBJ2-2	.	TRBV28	TGTGCCAGCAGTTCTGCGGGGTACGGGGAGCTGTTTTTT	CASSSAGYGELFF
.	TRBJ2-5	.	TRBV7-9	TGTGCCAGCAGCTTAGCGCTAGGGGAGACCCAGTACTTC	CASSLALGETQYF
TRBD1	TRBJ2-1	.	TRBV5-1	TGCGCCAGCAGCACTCGACGACAGGGGGCGAATGAGCAGTTCTTC	CASSTRRQGANEQFF
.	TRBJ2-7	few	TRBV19	TGTGCCAGTAGTTCCGGGGTAACCTACGAGCAGTACTTC	CASSSGVTYEQYF
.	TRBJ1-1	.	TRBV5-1	TGCGCCAGCAGCTTGGCACAGGGGAACACTGAAGCTTTCTTT	CASSLAQGNTEAFF
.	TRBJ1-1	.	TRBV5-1	TGCGCCAGCAGCCCGGCGTACCACACTGAAGCTTTCTTT	CASSPAYHTEAFF
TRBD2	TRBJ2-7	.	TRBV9	TGTGCCAGCAGCGGTGGACTAGCGGGATCCTACGAGCAGTACTTC	CASSGGLAGSYEQYF
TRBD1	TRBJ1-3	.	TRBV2	TGTGCCAGCAACAGGGGCTCTGGAAACACCATATATTTT	CASNRGSGNTIYF
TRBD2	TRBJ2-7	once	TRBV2	TGTGCCAGCAGTGATCAGCGGGGGGTTTACGAGCAGTACTTC	CASSDQRGVYEQYF
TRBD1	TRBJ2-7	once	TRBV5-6	TGTGCCAGCAGCAGGACAGGGTCCCTCTCCTACGAGCAGTACTTC	CASSRTGSLSYEQYF
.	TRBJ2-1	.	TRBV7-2	TGTGCCAGCAGCTCTGCCTCGCGTTTGTACAATGAGCAGTTCTTC	CASSSASRLYNEQFF
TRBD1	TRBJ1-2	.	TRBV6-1	TGTGCCAGCAGTGACAGGGGGCTTTACTATGGCTACACCTTC	CASSDRGLYYGYTF
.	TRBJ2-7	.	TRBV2	TGTGCCAGCAGTGAAGGGAGTGACCACGAGCAGTACTTC	CASSEGSDHEQYF
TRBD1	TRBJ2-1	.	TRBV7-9	TGTGCCAGCAGCTTGATGACAGGGCGACTCTACAATGAGCAGTTCTTC	CASSLMTGRLYNEQFF
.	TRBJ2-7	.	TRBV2	TGTGCCAGCAGTGAACGAACCTACTCCTACGAGCAGTACTTC	CASSERTYSYEQYF
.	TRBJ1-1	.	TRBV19	TGTGCCAGTAGTATAGCCGGGGTTGGGTCTGAAGCTTTCTTT	CASSIAGVGSEAFF
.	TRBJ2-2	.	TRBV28	TGTGCCAGCGGACCGGTTAGAGGGAAAGGGAACACCGGGGAGCTGTTTTTT	CASGPVRGKGNTGELFF
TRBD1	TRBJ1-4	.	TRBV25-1	TGTGCCAGCACCCCCCAAGGGAACAGGGGGCTTGAAAAACTGTTTTTT	CASTPQGNRGLEKLFF
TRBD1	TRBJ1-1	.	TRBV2	TGTGCCAGCAGAGAGACAGGGGGTATGAGTGAAGCTTTCTTT	CASRETGGMSEAFF
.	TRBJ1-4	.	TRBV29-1	TGCAGCGGGGCGTTGGGGGCGGGTGAAAAACTGTTTTTT	CSGALGAGEKLFF
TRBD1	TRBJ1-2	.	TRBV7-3	TGTGCCAGCAGCCTCGGTGACAGGGGGCACGGCTACACCTTC	CASSLGDRGHGYTF
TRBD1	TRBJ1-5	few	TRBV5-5	TGTGCCAGCAGCTACTGGACAGGCGGGCGAAATCAGCCCCAGCATTTT	CASSYWTGGRNQPQHF
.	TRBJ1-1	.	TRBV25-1	TGTGCCAGCAGTGAATATGAGCAGGGACAGAACACTGAAGCTTTCTTT	CASSEYEQGQNTEAFF
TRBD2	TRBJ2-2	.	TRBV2	TGTGCCAGCAGTTTGGGACTAGCGGGAGCCATCGGGGAGCTGTTTTTT	CASSLGLAGAIGELFF
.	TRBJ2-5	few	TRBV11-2	TGTGCCAGCAGCTTGAACAGAAAGACCCAGTACTTC	CASSLNRKTQYF
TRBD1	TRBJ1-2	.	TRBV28	TGTGCCAGCAGAGGAAACAGGGGCCGGGGCTACACCTTC	CASRGNRGRGYTF
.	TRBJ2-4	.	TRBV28	TGTGCCAGCAGTTTGGACGGACGAAAAAACATTCAGTACTTC	CASSLDGRKNIQYF
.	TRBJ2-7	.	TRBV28	TGTGCCAGCGGAGAAGTAAGCGTAGCCAACCCTCTAGACGAGCAGTACTTC	CASGEVSVANPLDEQYF
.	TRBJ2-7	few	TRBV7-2	TGTGCCAGCAGCGGCCGGCCAATCTACGAGCAGTACTTC	CASSGRPIYEQYF
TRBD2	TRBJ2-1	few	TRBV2	TGTGCCAGCATTCAGAATCTAGCGGGAGTTGGCAATGAGCAGTTCTTC	CASIQNLAGVGNEQFF
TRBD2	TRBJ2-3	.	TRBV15	TGTGCCACCAGCAGCCCCGCGCGGGAGGGCGGTGATACGCAGTATTTT	CATSSPAREGGDTQYF
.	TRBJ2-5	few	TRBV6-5	TGTGCCAGCAGTTACTCGAATCTAGGGGTCGGGGAGACCCAGTACTTC	CASSYSNLGVGETQYF
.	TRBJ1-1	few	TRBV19	TGTGCCAGTAGAGTTTACAGGGACACTGAAGCTTTCTTT	CASRVYRDTEAFF
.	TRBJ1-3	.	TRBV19	TGTGCCAGTAGACGGAACTCTGGAAACACCATATATTTT	CASRRNSGNTIYF
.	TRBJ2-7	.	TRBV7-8	TGTGCCAGCAGTTTAACGCGGGAAGGGTTTAACGAGCAGTACTTC	CASSLTREGFNEQYF
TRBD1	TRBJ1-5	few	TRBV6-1	TGTGCCAGCAGTGCGACTAGGGGGCTCGGGAGCAATCAGCCCCAGCATTTT	CASSATRGLGSNQPQHF
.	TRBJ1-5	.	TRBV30	TGTGCCTGGAGTTTCCATTCGGGATCAATCTCTCAGCCCCAGCATTTT	CAWSFHSGSISQPQHF
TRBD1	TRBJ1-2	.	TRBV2	TGTGCAGTACAGGGGGTTGGTGGCTACACCTTC	CAVQGVGGYTF
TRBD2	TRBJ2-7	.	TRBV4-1	TGCGCCAGCAGCCAAGGTCCGCTAGCGGGAGGGCCGTTGGGGGAGCAGTACTTC	CASSQGPLAGGPLGEQYF
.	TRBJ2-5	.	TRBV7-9	TGTGCCAGCAGCTTAGGGTTCGCGGAAAGCCAAGAGACCCAGTACTTC	CASSLGFAESQETQYF
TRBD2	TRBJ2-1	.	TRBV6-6	TGTGCCAGCAGTTACTCGGGCGGGAGGGCGAACAATGAGCAGTTCTTC	CASSYSGGRANNEQFF
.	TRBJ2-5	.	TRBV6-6	TGTGCCAGCAGCCTACCGGGCCACCCTTCGGAGACCCAGTACTTC	CASSLPGHPSETQYF
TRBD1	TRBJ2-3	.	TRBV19	TGTGCCAGTAGGGACAGGGGACAAAAAGTCATCACAGATACGCAGTATTTT	CASRDRGQKVITDTQYF
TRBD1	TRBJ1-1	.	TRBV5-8	TGTGCCAGCAGCTTGGGGGTAGGGACAGAGAACACTGAAGCTTTCTTT	CASSLGVGTENTEAFF
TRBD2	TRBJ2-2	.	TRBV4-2	TGTGCCAGCAGCCAAGAGCCGACGGGACTAGCGTTGGCCGGGGAGCTGTTTTTT	CASSQEPTGLALAGELFF
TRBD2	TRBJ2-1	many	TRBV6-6	TGTGCCAGCAGTCAACTAGCGGGAGAGATCGATGAGCAGTTCTTC	CASSQLAGEIDEQFF
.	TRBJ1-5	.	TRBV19	TGTGCCTCAAATGGGGTTAGCAATCAGCCCCAGCATTTT	CASNGVSNQPQHF
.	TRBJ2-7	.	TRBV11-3	TGTGCCAGCAGCTTAGATTTTGCAAGCGGGTCCTACGAGCAGTACTTC	CASSLDFASGSYEQYF
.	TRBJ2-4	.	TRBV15	TGTGCCACCATCGGGGCCAATCTAAACATTCAGTACTTC	CATIGANLNIQYF
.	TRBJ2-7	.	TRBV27	TGTGCCAGCGCCAGGACACCATCAGACTACTACGAGCAGTACTTC	CASARTPSDYYEQYF
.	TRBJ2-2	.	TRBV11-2	TGTGCCAGCAGCTTAGAACCCTACCAGGTGGAGCTGTTTTTT	CASSLEPYQVELFF
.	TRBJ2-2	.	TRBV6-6	TGTGCCAGCAGCCCCTGGGACGGACTCACCGGGGAGCTGTTTTTT	CASSPWDGLTGELFF